The rows below give T cell receptor beta chains drawn from one sample of a study of cytomegalovirus exposure and HLA in healthy donors. Assay used: immunoSEQ multiplex PCR; TCRdb lists only in-frame clones, some missing. Found here are approximately 40,000 clones, roughly 85% of them singletons; the top ten hold approximately 10%. Sequenced material: PBMCs. Receptors were obtained from a woman in her thirties or forties in good health and CMV-seropositive. The CDR3 runs from the conserved cysteine through the conserved F or W. D genes are given only for firm matches. Part of the rows lack a size; the others show once, few, many or a class for expanded clones.

CDR3 DNA: TGTGCCAGCATAAAATATGGACAGGGCGTTAGTAATGAGCAGTTCTTC
CDR3 protein: CASIKYGQGVSNEQFF
V gene: TRBV2
D gene: TRBD1
J gene: TRBJ2-1
clone size: NA

CDR3 DNA: TGCGCCAGCAGCCAAGATCGACATTCGACCACCATGGTTTCACCCCTCCACTTT
CDR3 protein: CASSQDRHSTTMVSPLHF
V gene: TRBV4-3
D gene: NA
J gene: TRBJ1-6
clone size: once

CDR3 DNA: TGTGCCAGCAGTTTATTACTAGAGAGCACAGATACGCAGTATTTT
CDR3 protein: CASSLLLESTDTQYF
V gene: TRBV27
D gene: NA
J gene: TRBJ2-3
clone size: NA

CDR3 DNA: TGTGCCAGCAGCTTAACTAACTCGGAGACCCAGTACTTC
CDR3 protein: CASSLTNSETQYF
V gene: TRBV7-9
D gene: NA
J gene: TRBJ2-5
clone size: NA

CDR3 DNA: TGTGCCAGTAGTCCACTAGCGGGGGGCCTGACAGATACGCAGTATTTT
CDR3 protein: CASSPLAGGLTDTQYF
V gene: TRBV19
D gene: TRBD2
J gene: TRBJ2-3
clone size: NA

CDR3 DNA: TGCGCCAGCAGCTGGACAGGGGAACAGAATAATTCACCCCTCCACTTT
CDR3 protein: CASSWTGEQNNSPLHF
V gene: TRBV5-1
D gene: TRBD1
J gene: TRBJ1-6
clone size: NA

CDR3 DNA: TGCGCCAGCAGCTTGGGGGGCGGTCTCGGCTATGGCTACACCTTC
CDR3 protein: CASSLGGGLGYGYTF
V gene: TRBV5-1
D gene: NA
J gene: TRBJ1-2
clone size: NA

CDR3 DNA: TGTGCCAGCAGCTTAGGGTACAGGGTGTCCTACGAGCAGTACTTC
CDR3 protein: CASSLGYRVSYEQYF
V gene: TRBV7-2
D gene: NA
J gene: TRBJ2-7
clone size: NA

CDR3 DNA: TGTGCCAGCAGTAGTCCGGGAGAAAAACTGTTTTTT
CDR3 protein: CASSSPGEKLFF
V gene: TRBV6-5
D gene: NA
J gene: TRBJ1-4
clone size: NA

CDR3 DNA: TGTGCCAGCAGCCTAAAACAGGGGGCGCTCGACGAGCAGTACTTC
CDR3 protein: CASSLKQGALDEQYF
V gene: TRBV2
D gene: TRBD1
J gene: TRBJ2-7
clone size: NA

CDR3 DNA: TGTGCCAGCAGCCTTAAGGACAGCCCCTACGAGCAGTACTTC
CDR3 protein: CASSLKDSPYEQYF
V gene: TRBV5-5
D gene: NA
J gene: TRBJ2-7
clone size: NA

CDR3 DNA: TGTGCCAGCCAACCAGACCCACTAGCGCTCGACCGGGATACGCAGTATTTT
CDR3 protein: CASQPDPLALDRDTQYF
V gene: TRBV11-2
D gene: TRBD2
J gene: TRBJ2-3
clone size: NA

CDR3 DNA: TGTGCCAGCAGCTTGGATATCGGGGAGCTGTTTTTT
CDR3 protein: CASSLDIGELFF
V gene: TRBV5-6
D gene: NA
J gene: TRBJ2-2
clone size: few

CDR3 DNA: TGTGCCAGCTCACCCGACTTGAACACTGAAGCTTTCTTT
CDR3 protein: CASSPDLNTEAFF
V gene: TRBV18
D gene: NA
J gene: TRBJ1-1
clone size: NA

CDR3 DNA: TGTGCCAGCAGTTGGGCCGGGGGCTCCTACAATGAGCAGTTCTTC
CDR3 protein: CASSWAGGSYNEQFF
V gene: TRBV6-5
D gene: NA
J gene: TRBJ2-1
clone size: NA

CDR3 DNA: TGTGCCAGTAATCCTAGCGGGGGGCCCCCCAGTTTT
CDR3 protein: CASNPSGGPPSF
V gene: TRBV19
D gene: TRBD2
J gene: TRBJ2-3
clone size: NA

CDR3 DNA: TGCGCCAGCAGCCCCAAGCGGGGGGATAACAATGAGCAGTTCTTC
CDR3 protein: CASSPKRGDNNEQFF
V gene: TRBV5-1
D gene: TRBD2
J gene: TRBJ2-1
clone size: NA

CDR3 DNA: TGCAGCGCAAAAGGGACAGGGGTGACTGAAGCTTTCTTT
CDR3 protein: CSAKGTGVTEAFF
V gene: TRBV29-1
D gene: TRBD1
J gene: TRBJ1-1
clone size: NA

CDR3 DNA: TGTGCCAGCAGTCCTGAGCGGGGGGGCGGTGATGAGCAGTTCTTC
CDR3 protein: CASSPERGGGDEQFF
V gene: TRBV6-4
D gene: TRBD2
J gene: TRBJ2-1
clone size: NA

CDR3 DNA: TGTGCCAGCAGTGGGCAGTCTAATCAGCCCCAGCATTTT
CDR3 protein: CASSGQSNQPQHF
V gene: TRBV6-1
D gene: NA
J gene: TRBJ1-5
clone size: NA

CDR3 DNA: TGTGCCAGCAGCCATTCCAGGGCAGGAGATACGCAGTATTTT
CDR3 protein: CASSHSRAGDTQYF
V gene: TRBV7-2
D gene: NA
J gene: TRBJ2-3
clone size: NA

CDR3 DNA: TGTGCCAGCAGACAGGACAGGGAGCGTCAGCCCCAGCATTTT
CDR3 protein: CASRQDRERQPQHF
V gene: TRBV2
D gene: TRBD1
J gene: TRBJ1-5
clone size: NA

CDR3 DNA: TGTGCCAGCAGTGAAACCCGGGACAGGGGGAACACTGAAGCTTTCTTT
CDR3 protein: CASSETRDRGNTEAFF
V gene: TRBV25-1
D gene: TRBD1
J gene: TRBJ1-1
clone size: few

CDR3 DNA: TGCGCCAGCAGCCAAGTAGGGACAGGGATGGCTGGCTACACCTTC
CDR3 protein: CASSQVGTGMAGYTF
V gene: TRBV4-1
D gene: TRBD1
J gene: TRBJ1-2
clone size: NA

CDR3 DNA: TGTGCCAGCAGCTTGAACTGGGAGGACGAGCAGTACTTC
CDR3 protein: CASSLNWEDEQYF
V gene: TRBV5-5
D gene: NA
J gene: TRBJ2-7
clone size: NA

CDR3 DNA: TGTGCCAGCAGCGGGGACACTTCGGGTGGGGCCAACGTCCTGACTTTC
CDR3 protein: CASSGDTSGGANVLTF
V gene: TRBV5-6
D gene: NA
J gene: TRBJ2-6
clone size: NA

CDR3 DNA: TGTGCCAGCAGCGTAGGAGAGGGCTCGAGAAATGAGCAGTTCTTC
CDR3 protein: CASSVGEGSRNEQFF
V gene: TRBV9
D gene: NA
J gene: TRBJ2-1
clone size: NA

CDR3 DNA: TGTGCCAGCAGCCCGTCTAGCGGGGTCCAAGAGACCCAGTACTTC
CDR3 protein: CASSPSSGVQETQYF
V gene: TRBV7-2
D gene: TRBD2
J gene: TRBJ2-5
clone size: NA

CDR3 DNA: TGTGGGGAACTAGCGGGGACGTTTGGCCACGAGCAGTACTTC
CDR3 protein: CGELAGTFGHEQYF
V gene: TRBV6-6
D gene: TRBD2
J gene: TRBJ2-7
clone size: NA

CDR3 DNA: TGTGCCAGCAGTCCCAGGGACTCTGGGGCCAACGTCCTGACTTTC
CDR3 protein: CASSPRDSGANVLTF
V gene: TRBV6-1
D gene: NA
J gene: TRBJ2-6
clone size: NA

CDR3 DNA: TGCAGCGTTGTGGACTCCATGTCCTACGAGCAGTACTTC
CDR3 protein: CSVVDSMSYEQYF
V gene: TRBV29-1
D gene: NA
J gene: TRBJ2-7
clone size: NA

CDR3 DNA: TGTGCCCGGGTAGGGGCCGGGGAGCTGTTTTTT
CDR3 protein: CARVGAGELFF
V gene: TRBV7-5
D gene: NA
J gene: TRBJ2-2
clone size: NA

CDR3 DNA: TGTGCCAGTAGTACGGACAGGGGACATGGCTACACCTTC
CDR3 protein: CASSTDRGHGYTF
V gene: TRBV19
D gene: TRBD1
J gene: TRBJ1-2
clone size: NA

CDR3 DNA: TGCGCCAGCAGCCAAGAGATTGAGGGTCAGCCCCGGCATTTT
CDR3 protein: CASSQEIEGQPRHF
V gene: TRBV4-3
D gene: NA
J gene: TRBJ1-5
clone size: NA

CDR3 DNA: TGTGCCAGCCGGGGGGGGACAGAGAAAGCTTTCTTT
CDR3 protein: CASRGGTEKAFF
V gene: TRBV9
D gene: TRBD1
J gene: TRBJ1-1
clone size: NA

CDR3 DNA: TGTGCCAGCAGCCTCTACGGTTCCTACGAGCAGTACTTC
CDR3 protein: CASSLYGSYEQYF
V gene: TRBV7-2
D gene: NA
J gene: TRBJ2-7
clone size: NA